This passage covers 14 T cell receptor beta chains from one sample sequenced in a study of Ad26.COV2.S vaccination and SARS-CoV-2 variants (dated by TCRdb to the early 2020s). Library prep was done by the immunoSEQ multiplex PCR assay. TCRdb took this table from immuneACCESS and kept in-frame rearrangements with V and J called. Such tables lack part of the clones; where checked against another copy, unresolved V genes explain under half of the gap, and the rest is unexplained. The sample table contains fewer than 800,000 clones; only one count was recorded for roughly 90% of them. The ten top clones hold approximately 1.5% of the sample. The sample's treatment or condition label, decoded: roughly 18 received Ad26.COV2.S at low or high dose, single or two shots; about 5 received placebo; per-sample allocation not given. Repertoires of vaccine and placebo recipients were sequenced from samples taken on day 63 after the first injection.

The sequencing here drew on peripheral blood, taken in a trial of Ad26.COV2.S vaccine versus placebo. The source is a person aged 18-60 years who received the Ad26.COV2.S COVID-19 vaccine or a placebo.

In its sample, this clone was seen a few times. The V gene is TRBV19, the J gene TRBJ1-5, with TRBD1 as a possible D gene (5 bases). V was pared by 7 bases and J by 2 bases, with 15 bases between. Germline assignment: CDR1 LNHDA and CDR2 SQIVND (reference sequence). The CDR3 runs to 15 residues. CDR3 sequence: CASNARDVGNQPQHF. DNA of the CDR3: TGTGCCAGTAACGCCCGGGACGTCGGCAATCAGCCCCAGCATTTT.

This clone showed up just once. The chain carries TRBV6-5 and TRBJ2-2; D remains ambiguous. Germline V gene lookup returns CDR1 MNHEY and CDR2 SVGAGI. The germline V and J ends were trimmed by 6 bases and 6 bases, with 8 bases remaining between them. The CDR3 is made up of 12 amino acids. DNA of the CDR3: TGTGCCAGCAGAAGGCAGTCCGGGGAGCTGTTTTTT. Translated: CASRRQSGELFF.

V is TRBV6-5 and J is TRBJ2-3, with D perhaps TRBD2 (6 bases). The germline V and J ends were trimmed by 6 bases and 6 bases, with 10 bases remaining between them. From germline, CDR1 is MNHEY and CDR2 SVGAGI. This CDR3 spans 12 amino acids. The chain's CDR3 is CASRRGGDTQYF. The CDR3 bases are TGTGCCAGCAGGCGGGGTGGTGATACGCAGTATTTT.

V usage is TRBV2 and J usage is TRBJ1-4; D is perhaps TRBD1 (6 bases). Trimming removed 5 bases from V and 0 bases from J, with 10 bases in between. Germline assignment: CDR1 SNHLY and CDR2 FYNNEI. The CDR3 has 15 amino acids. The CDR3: CASSLQGTTNEKLFF. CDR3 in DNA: TGTGCCAGCAGTTTACAGGGAACAACTAATGAAAAACTGTTTTTT.

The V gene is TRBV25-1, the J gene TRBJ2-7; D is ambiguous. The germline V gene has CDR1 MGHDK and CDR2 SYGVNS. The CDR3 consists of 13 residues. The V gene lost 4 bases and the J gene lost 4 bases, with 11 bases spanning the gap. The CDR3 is CASSVPSRYEQYF. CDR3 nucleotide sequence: TGTGCCAGCAGTGTCCCGAGCCGGTACGAGCAGTACTTC.

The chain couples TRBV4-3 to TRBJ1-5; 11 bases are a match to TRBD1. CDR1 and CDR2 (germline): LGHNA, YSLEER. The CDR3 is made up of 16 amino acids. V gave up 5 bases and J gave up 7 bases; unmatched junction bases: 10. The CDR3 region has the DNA TGCGCCAGCAGCGAAACCTGGACAGGGGGCGCGCAGCCCCAGCATTTT. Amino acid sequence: CASSETWTGGAQPQHF.

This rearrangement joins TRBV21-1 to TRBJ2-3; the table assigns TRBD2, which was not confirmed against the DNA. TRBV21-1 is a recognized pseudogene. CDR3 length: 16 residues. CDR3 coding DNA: TGTGCCAGCAGCTCGTCCGGGGGGCTCAACACAGATACGCAGTATTTT. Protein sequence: CASSSSGGLNTDTQYF.

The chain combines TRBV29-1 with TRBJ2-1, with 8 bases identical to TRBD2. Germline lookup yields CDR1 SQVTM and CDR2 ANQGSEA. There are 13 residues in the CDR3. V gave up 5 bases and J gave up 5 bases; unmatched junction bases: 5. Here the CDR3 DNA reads TGCAGCGTTTCGCTAGCGGGCGACAATGAGCAGTTCTTC. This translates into CSVSLAGDNEQFF.

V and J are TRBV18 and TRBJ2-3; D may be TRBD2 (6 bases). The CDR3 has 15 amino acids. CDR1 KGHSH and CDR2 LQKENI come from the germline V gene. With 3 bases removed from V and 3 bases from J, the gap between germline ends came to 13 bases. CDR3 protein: CASSPFRGRTDTQYF. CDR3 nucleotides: TGTGCCAGCTCACCCTTTCGGGGGAGGACAGATACGCAGTATTTT.

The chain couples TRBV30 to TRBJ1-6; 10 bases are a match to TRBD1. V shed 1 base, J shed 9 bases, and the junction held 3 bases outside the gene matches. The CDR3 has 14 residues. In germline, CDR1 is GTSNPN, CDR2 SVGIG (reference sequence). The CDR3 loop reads CAWSGQGAVSPLHF. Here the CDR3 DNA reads TGTGCCTGGAGTGGACAGGGGGCAGTTTCACCCCTCCACTTT.

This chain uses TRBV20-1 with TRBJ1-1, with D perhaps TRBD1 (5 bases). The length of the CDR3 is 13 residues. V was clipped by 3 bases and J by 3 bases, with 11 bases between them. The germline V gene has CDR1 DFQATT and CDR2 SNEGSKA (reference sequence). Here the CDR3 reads CSASNWGDTEAFF. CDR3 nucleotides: TGCAGTGCTAGTAATTGGGGGGACACTGAAGCTTTCTTT.

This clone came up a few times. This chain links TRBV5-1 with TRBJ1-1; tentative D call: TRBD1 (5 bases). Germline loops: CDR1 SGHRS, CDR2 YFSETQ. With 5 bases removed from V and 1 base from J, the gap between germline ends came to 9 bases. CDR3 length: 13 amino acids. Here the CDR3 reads CASRQEQNTEAFF. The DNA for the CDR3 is TGCGCCAGCAGACAGGAACAGAACACTGAAGCTTTCTTT. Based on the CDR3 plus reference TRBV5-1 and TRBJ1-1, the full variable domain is KAGVTQTPRYLIKTRGQQVTLSCSPISGHRSVSWYQQTPGQGLQFLFEYFSETQRNKGNFPGRFSGRQFSNSRSEMNVSTLELGDSALYLCASRQEQNTEAFFGQGTRLTVV.

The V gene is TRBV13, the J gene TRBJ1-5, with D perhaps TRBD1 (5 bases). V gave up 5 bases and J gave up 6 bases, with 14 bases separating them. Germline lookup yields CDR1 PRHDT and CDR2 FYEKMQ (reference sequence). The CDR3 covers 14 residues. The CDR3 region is CASSPGGVGQPQHF. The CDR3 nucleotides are TGTGCCAGCAGCCCTGGGGGGGTAGGTCAGCCCCAGCATTTT. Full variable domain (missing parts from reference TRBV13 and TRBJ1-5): AAGVIQSPRHLIKEKRETATLKCYPIPRHDTVYWYQQGPGQDPQFLISFYEKMQSDKGSIPDRFSAQQFSDYHSELNMSSLELGDSALYFCASSPGGVGQPQHFGDGTRLSIL.

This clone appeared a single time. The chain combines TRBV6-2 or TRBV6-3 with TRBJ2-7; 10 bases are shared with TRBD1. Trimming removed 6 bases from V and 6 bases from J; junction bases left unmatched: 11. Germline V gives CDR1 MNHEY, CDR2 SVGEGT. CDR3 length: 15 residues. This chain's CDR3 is CASSDPRQGALEQYF. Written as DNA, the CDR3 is TGTGCCAGCAGCGACCCACGACAGGGGGCTCTCGAGCAGTACTTC.